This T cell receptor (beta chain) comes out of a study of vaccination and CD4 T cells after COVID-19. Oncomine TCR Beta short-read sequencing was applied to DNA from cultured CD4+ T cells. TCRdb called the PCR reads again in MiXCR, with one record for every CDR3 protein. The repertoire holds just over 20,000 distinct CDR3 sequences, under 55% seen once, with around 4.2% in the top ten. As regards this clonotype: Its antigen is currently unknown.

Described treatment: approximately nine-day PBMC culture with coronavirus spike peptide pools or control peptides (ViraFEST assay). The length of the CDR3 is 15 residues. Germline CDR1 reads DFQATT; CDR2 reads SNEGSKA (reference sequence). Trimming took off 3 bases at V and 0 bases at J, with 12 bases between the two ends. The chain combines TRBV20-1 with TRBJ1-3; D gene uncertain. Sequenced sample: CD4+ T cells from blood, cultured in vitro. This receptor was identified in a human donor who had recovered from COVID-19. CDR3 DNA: TGCAGTGCTAGTATGCTGGGGAACTCTGGAAACACCATATATTTT. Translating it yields CSASMLGNSGNTIYF.